These 5 T cell receptor beta chains came from one sample sequenced in a study of CD8 T cells in ankylosing spondylitis. In TCRdb, the 5' RACE reads were re-called with MiXCR into one record per CDR3 protein. The data hold tens of thousands of distinct CDR3 sequences, with 15% to 20% observed a single time. Sequencing used blood. The receptors originated from a male donor with ankylosing spondylitis or in good health (not recorded which).

The chain recombines TRBV29-1 with TRBJ1-4; no definite D call. The V gene lost 4 bases and the J gene lost 7 bases, with 7 bases spanning the gap. The germline CDR1 and CDR2 sequences are SQVTM and ANQGSEA. This CDR3 spans 11 amino acids. The CDR3 protein is CSVGAGEKLFF. The CDR3 DNA is TGCAGCGTTGGGGCAGGTGAAAAACTGTTTTTT.

The V and J genes are TRBV27 and TRBJ2-2; D is ambiguous. The CDR3 totals 11 residues. Germline V gene lookup returns CDR1 MNHEY and CDR2 SMNVEV (reference sequence). V was pared by 11 bases and J by 6 bases, with 10 bases between. Here the CDR3 reads CAVGRAGELFF. CDR3 sequence (DNA): TGTGCCGTCGGTCGGGCCGGGGAGCTGTTTTTT.

The chain couples TRBV29-1 to TRBJ2-1, with a weak D call TRBD2 (5 bases). The V end lost 2 bases, the J end lost 8 bases, and 22 bases lay between the germline ends. Looked up from germline, CDR1 is SQVTM and CDR2 is ANQGSEA. This CDR3 contains 16 residues. CDR3 in DNA: TGCAGCGTTGAACTTCTACTAGTCCGAGCAGTGGATGAGCAGTTCTTC. Translated, it gives CSVELLLVRAVDEQFF.

The chain recombines TRBV19 with TRBJ2-3, with a possible D match to TRBD2 (6 bases). The germline V gene has CDR1 LNHDA and CDR2 SQIVND (reference sequence). Trimming removed 6 bases from V and 2 bases from J, with 15 bases in between. This CDR3 comprises 15 residues. CDR3 sequence reads: CASRPAGTPTDTQYF. CDR3 DNA: TGTGCCAGTAGACCGGCGGGGACTCCCACAGATACGCAGTATTTT.

This clonotype appeared a few times. The genes are TRBV3-1 and TRBJ2-1; D may be TRBD1 (6 bases). Trimming took 1 base from V and 6 from J, leaving 16 bases between them. The CDR3 has 16 amino acids. Germline CDR1 reads LGHDT; CDR2 reads YNNKEL (reference sequence). The CDR3 bases are TGTGCCAGCAGCCAAGCTATAGGGGGAACTAGCAATGAGCAGTTCTTC. This codes for CASSQAIGGTSNEQFF.